The rows below give T cell receptor beta chains drawn from one sample of a study of shared clonotypes between healthy human individuals. The table came from immunoSEQ multiplex PCR; TCRdb's copy has only in-frame clones and leaves some out. The sample includes around 640,000 clones, 95% to 97% seen only once; the top ten take 0.095% to 0.13%. What was sequenced was naive CD8+ T cells sorted from blood. The receptors stem from a woman under 40 in good health. Both conserved end residues are part of each CDR3. Each record gives: V gene, J gene, D gene, CDR3 length, clone size, CDR3 DNA, CDR3 protein. The D gene is left open where the match is weak. Clone size is given for some rows only: seen once, a few or many times, or a class if the clone is expanded.

V gene: TRBV9; J gene: TRBJ2-1; D gene: NA; CDR3 length: 15; clone size: NA; CDR3 DNA: TGTGCCAGCAGCGTAGGCCAGTCGCCCCACAATGAGCAGTTCTTC; CDR3 protein: CASSVGQSPHNEQFF
V gene: TRBV5-4; J gene: TRBJ2-3; D gene: TRBD1; CDR3 length: 13; clone size: NA; CDR3 DNA: TGTGCCAGCAGCTTCACAGGGGGGGATACGCAGTATTTT; CDR3 protein: CASSFTGGDTQYF
V gene: TRBV27; J gene: TRBJ2-3; D gene: NA; CDR3 length: 18; clone size: NA; CDR3 DNA: TGTGCCAGCAGTTTATCCCCATTAAGACAGAGCTTCACAGATACGCAGTATTTT; CDR3 protein: CASSLSPLRQSFTDTQYF
V gene: TRBV27; J gene: TRBJ2-7; D gene: NA; CDR3 length: 15; clone size: NA; CDR3 DNA: TGTGCCAGCAGGATTCGACAGGCCCCGTCCTACGAGCAGTACTTC; CDR3 protein: CASRIRQAPSYEQYF
V gene: TRBV19; J gene: TRBJ2-7; D gene: NA; CDR3 length: 12; clone size: NA; CDR3 DNA: TGTGCCAGTGGGACGGGGGCCTACGAGCAGTACTTC; CDR3 protein: CASGTGAYEQYF
V gene: TRBV28; J gene: TRBJ2-5; D gene: TRBD2; CDR3 length: 17; clone size: NA; CDR3 DNA: TGTGCCAGCAGTTTACTAGCGGGGGCTCCTAACCAAGAGACCCAGTACTTC; CDR3 protein: CASSLLAGAPNQETQYF
V gene: TRBV20-1; J gene: TRBJ2-1; D gene: NA; CDR3 length: 11; clone size: NA; CDR3 DNA: TGCAGTGCTGACCTTTCGGGCGAGCAGTTCTTC; CDR3 protein: CSADLSGEQFF
V gene: TRBV9; J gene: TRBJ2-1; D gene: NA; CDR3 length: 12; clone size: NA; CDR3 DNA: TGTGCCAGCAGCGGTAGTAAAAATGAGCAGTTCTTC; CDR3 protein: CASSGSKNEQFF
V gene: TRBV5-1; J gene: TRBJ2-2; D gene: NA; CDR3 length: 17; clone size: NA; CDR3 DNA: TGCGCCAGCAGCTCGGAAATGACAGGACGACACACCGGGGAGCTGTTTTTT; CDR3 protein: CASSSEMTGRHTGELFF
V gene: TRBV14; J gene: TRBJ1-2; D gene: NA; CDR3 length: 11; clone size: NA; CDR3 DNA: TGTGCCAGCAGCCTTGGACTGATCTACACCTTC; CDR3 protein: CASSLGLIYTF
V gene: TRBV19; J gene: TRBJ2-1; D gene: TRBD2; CDR3 length: 14; clone size: NA; CDR3 DNA: TGTGCCAGTAGTCTTGGACTAGCGGGAGTCGAGCAGTTCTTC; CDR3 protein: CASSLGLAGVEQFF
V gene: TRBV19; J gene: TRBJ2-3; D gene: TRBD1; CDR3 length: 15; clone size: NA; CDR3 DNA: TGTGCCAGTAGTGGCGGGACAGGAAACACAGATACGCAGTATTTT; CDR3 protein: CASSGGTGNTDTQYF
V gene: TRBV11-1; J gene: TRBJ1-2; D gene: TRBD1; CDR3 length: 14; clone size: NA; CDR3 DNA: TGTGCCAGCAGCGATCAGGGGGCTAACTATGGCTACACCTTC; CDR3 protein: CASSDQGANYGYTF
V gene: TRBV5-5; J gene: TRBJ2-7; D gene: NA; CDR3 length: 13; clone size: NA; CDR3 DNA: TGTGCCAGCAGCTCCCGGGTCTCCTACGAGCAGTACTTC; CDR3 protein: CASSSRVSYEQYF
V gene: TRBV28; J gene: TRBJ2-7; D gene: NA; CDR3 length: 14; clone size: NA; CDR3 DNA: TGTGCCAGCAGTTTGCCCGGGACTTTGGGCGAGCAGTACTTC; CDR3 protein: CASSLPGTLGEQYF
V gene: TRBV27; J gene: TRBJ1-1; D gene: TRBD1; CDR3 length: 16; clone size: NA; CDR3 DNA: TGTGCCAGCAGTCTACTCCTGGGGACAGGGGCCACTGAAGCTTTCTTT; CDR3 protein: CASSLLLGTGATEAFF
V gene: TRBV4-1; J gene: TRBJ2-7; D gene: NA; CDR3 length: 16; clone size: NA; CDR3 DNA: TGCGCCAGCAGCCAAGACCCCCCGGGAGCGGGCTACGAGCAGTACTTC; CDR3 protein: CASSQDPPGAGYEQYF
V gene: TRBV7-9; J gene: TRBJ1-5; D gene: NA; CDR3 length: 12; clone size: once; CDR3 DNA: TGTGCCAGCAGCTTACCTGGGCAGCCCCAGCATTTT; CDR3 protein: CASSLPGQPQHF
V gene: TRBV14; J gene: TRBJ2-4; D gene: NA; CDR3 length: 17; clone size: NA; CDR3 DNA: TGTGCCAGCAGCCAAGATCTAGGTCCTCTAGCCAAAAACATTCAGTACTTC; CDR3 protein: CASSQDLGPLAKNIQYF
V gene: TRBV7-2; J gene: TRBJ2-7; D gene: TRBD2; CDR3 length: 19; clone size: NA; CDR3 DNA: TGTGCCAGCAGCTTAATGGTACCGGCGGGGGGACCCCCTCTCTACGAGCAGTACTTC; CDR3 protein: CASSLMVPAGGPPLYEQYF
V gene: TRBV7-9; J gene: TRBJ2-3; D gene: NA; CDR3 length: 17; clone size: NA; CDR3 DNA: TGTGCCAGCAGCGAGAGGGTTGACCGCTTTAGGACAGATACGCAGTATTTT; CDR3 protein: CASSERVDRFRTDTQYF
V gene: TRBV19; J gene: TRBJ2-7; D gene: TRBD2; CDR3 length: 14; clone size: once; CDR3 DNA: TGTGCCAGTAAGTCCGGGACTAGCGGTAACGGGCAGTACTTC; CDR3 protein: CASKSGTSGNGQYF
V gene: TRBV28; J gene: TRBJ2-7; D gene: TRBD2; CDR3 length: 14; clone size: NA; CDR3 DNA: TGTGCCAGCAGTTTTGGTCTAGCGGTTTACGAGCAGTACTTC; CDR3 protein: CASSFGLAVYEQYF
V gene: TRBV9; J gene: TRBJ2-7; D gene: TRBD2; CDR3 length: 15; clone size: NA; CDR3 DNA: TGTGCCAGCAGCGTCGGCCGAGCGGGGCCCTACGAGCAGTACTTC; CDR3 protein: CASSVGRAGPYEQYF
V gene: TRBV28; J gene: TRBJ1-2; D gene: NA; CDR3 length: 14; clone size: NA; CDR3 DNA: TGTGCCAGCAGTCTCGGTGCGGCCCTTTATGGCTACACCTTC; CDR3 protein: CASSLGAALYGYTF
V gene: TRBV7-8; J gene: TRBJ2-7; D gene: NA; CDR3 length: 17; clone size: NA; CDR3 DNA: TGTGCCAGCAGCTCCACACTTAGTCGCCCGAGTATCTACGAGCAGTACTTC; CDR3 protein: CASSSTLSRPSIYEQYF
V gene: TRBV19; J gene: TRBJ1-2; D gene: NA; CDR3 length: 15; clone size: NA; CDR3 DNA: TGTGCCAGTAGGAATCTTGAGGTGGCCTGGCTTGACTACACCTTC; CDR3 protein: CASRNLEVAWLDYTF
V gene: TRBV28; J gene: TRBJ2-1; D gene: NA; CDR3 length: 14; clone size: NA; CDR3 DNA: TGTGCCAGCAGTTTGAGCGAGATCTGGAATGAGCAGTTCTTC; CDR3 protein: CASSLSEIWNEQFF
V gene: TRBV21-1; J gene: TRBJ2-3; D gene: NA; CDR3 length: 18; clone size: NA; CDR3 DNA: TGTGCCAGCAGCAAATCACAAGGGGCGGGAGGGCGGTTGGATACGCAGTATTTT; CDR3 protein: CASSKSQGAGGRLDTQYF
V gene: TRBV4-1; J gene: TRBJ2-5; D gene: TRBD2; CDR3 length: 19; clone size: NA; CDR3 DNA: TGCGCCAGCAGCCATCCCTCAGCGGGAGGACCAACACCTCAAGAGACCCAGTACTTC; CDR3 protein: CASSHPSAGGPTPQETQYF
V gene: TRBV14; J gene: TRBJ2-3; D gene: TRBD1; CDR3 length: 15; clone size: NA; CDR3 DNA: TGTGCCAGCAGCCAAACAGGGGGGAACACAGATACGCAGTATTTT; CDR3 protein: CASSQTGGNTDTQYF
V gene: TRBV5-1; J gene: TRBJ1-4; D gene: NA; CDR3 length: 18; clone size: once; CDR3 DNA: TGCGCCAGCAGACGGGACGGACCCGATTTTGCAACTAATGAAAAACTGTTTTTT; CDR3 protein: CASRRDGPDFATNEKLFF
V gene: TRBV27; J gene: TRBJ1-1; D gene: NA; CDR3 length: 12; clone size: NA; CDR3 DNA: TGTGCCAGCAGGGGTGGGGGGGCTGAAGCTTTCTTT; CDR3 protein: CASRGGGAEAFF
V gene: TRBV4-1; J gene: TRBJ2-1; D gene: TRBD2; CDR3 length: 15; clone size: once; CDR3 DNA: TGCGCCAGCAGCCCTAGGACTAGCGGGAGCCTTGAGCAGTTCTTC; CDR3 protein: CASSPRTSGSLEQFF
V gene: TRBV9; J gene: TRBJ2-3; D gene: TRBD2; CDR3 length: 15; clone size: NA; CDR3 DNA: TGTGCCAGCAGCGTACTGGGACTAGCGACAGATACGCAGTATTTT; CDR3 protein: CASSVLGLATDTQYF
V gene: TRBV5-8; J gene: TRBJ1-5; D gene: NA; CDR3 length: 10; clone size: NA; CDR3 DNA: TGTGCCAGCAGCCTGGGGCTCCAGCATTTT; CDR3 protein: CASSLGLQHF
V gene: TRBV29-1; J gene: TRBJ2-7; D gene: NA; CDR3 length: 12; clone size: once; CDR3 DNA: TGCAGCGTTGCGGAGCACTCCTACGAGCAGTACTTC; CDR3 protein: CSVAEHSYEQYF
V gene: TRBV28; J gene: TRBJ1-1; D gene: TRBD1; CDR3 length: 16; clone size: few; CDR3 DNA: TGTGCCAGCAGGCCCTCCGCCAGGGGGCTATACACTGAAGCTTTCTTT; CDR3 protein: CASRPSARGLYTEAFF
V gene: TRBV7-8; J gene: TRBJ2-1; D gene: TRBD2; CDR3 length: 15; clone size: NA; CDR3 DNA: TGTGCCAGCAGCTTATACCGGGAGGGGAGAAATGAGCAGTTCTTC; CDR3 protein: CASSLYREGRNEQFF
V gene: TRBV13; J gene: TRBJ2-6; D gene: NA; CDR3 length: 15; clone size: NA; CDR3 DNA: TGTGCCAGCAGCTCACAGGGTAATGGGGCCAACGTCCTGACTTTC; CDR3 protein: CASSSQGNGANVLTF
V gene: TRBV15; J gene: TRBJ2-7; D gene: NA; CDR3 length: 17; clone size: NA; CDR3 DNA: TGTGCCACCAGCAGAGAAAGAGGTCTGGGAATTATCTACGAGCAGTACTTC; CDR3 protein: CATSRERGLGIIYEQYF
V gene: TRBV15; J gene: TRBJ1-3; D gene: NA; CDR3 length: 16; clone size: once; CDR3 DNA: TGTGCCACCAGCAGAGGATCGGAAGGGAGGGGAAACACCATATATTTT; CDR3 protein: CATSRGSEGRGNTIYF
V gene: TRBV2; J gene: TRBJ2-3; D gene: NA; CDR3 length: 11; clone size: NA; CDR3 DNA: TGTGCCAGCAGTGAACGTAATACGCAGTATTTT; CDR3 protein: CASSERNTQYF
V gene: TRBV29-1; J gene: TRBJ1-1; D gene: NA; CDR3 length: 12; clone size: NA; CDR3 DNA: TGCAGCGTTGATCCAGGGAACACTGAAGCTTTCTTT; CDR3 protein: CSVDPGNTEAFF
V gene: TRBV11-1; J gene: TRBJ2-1; D gene: NA; CDR3 length: 14; clone size: NA; CDR3 DNA: TGTGCCAGCAGCTCCGACAACTCCTACAATGAGCAGTTCTTC; CDR3 protein: CASSSDNSYNEQFF
V gene: TRBV6-1; J gene: TRBJ1-5; D gene: NA; CDR3 length: 13; clone size: NA; CDR3 DNA: TGTGCCAGCGTGGAATATAGCAATCAGCCCCAGCATTTT; CDR3 protein: CASVEYSNQPQHF
V gene: TRBV5-8; J gene: TRBJ2-1; D gene: TRBD1; CDR3 length: 14; clone size: NA; CDR3 DNA: TGTGCCAGCAGCTTAGGGACAGGAGACAATGAGCAGTTCTTC; CDR3 protein: CASSLGTGDNEQFF
V gene: TRBV18; J gene: TRBJ2-7; D gene: TRBD2; CDR3 length: 14; clone size: NA; CDR3 DNA: TGTGCCAGCTCAACTAGCGGGAGCTCCTACGAGCAGTACTTC; CDR3 protein: CASSTSGSSYEQYF
V gene: TRBV7-8; J gene: TRBJ1-3; D gene: TRBD1; CDR3 length: 21; clone size: NA; CDR3 DNA: TGTGCCAGCAGCCTGCCCGGGACAGGGGGCGATCCATCAGACTCTGGAAACACCATATATTTT; CDR3 protein: CASSLPGTGGDPSDSGNTIYF
V gene: TRBV13; J gene: TRBJ2-5; D gene: NA; CDR3 length: 17; clone size: NA; CDR3 DNA: TGTGCCAGCAGCTTAGGCGTAGGGCCTCTCTCGGGTGAGACCCAGTACTTC; CDR3 protein: CASSLGVGPLSGETQYF
V gene: TRBV10-2; J gene: TRBJ2-1; D gene: TRBD2; CDR3 length: 16; clone size: NA; CDR3 DNA: TGCGCCAGCAAAACTTCGGGACTAACGACTGACAATGAGCAGTTCTTC; CDR3 protein: CASKTSGLTTDNEQFF
V gene: TRBV7-9; J gene: TRBJ2-5; D gene: NA; CDR3 length: 13; clone size: NA; CDR3 DNA: TGTGCCAGCAGCTTAGCCCTGTCGTGGGAGCAGTACTTC; CDR3 protein: CASSLALSWEQYF
V gene: TRBV28; J gene: TRBJ1-1; D gene: NA; CDR3 length: 13; clone size: NA; CDR3 DNA: TGTGCCAGCAGCCTCGGGTTGAACACTGAAGCTTTCTTT; CDR3 protein: CASSLGLNTEAFF
V gene: TRBV11-2; J gene: TRBJ1-3; D gene: NA; CDR3 length: 14; clone size: NA; CDR3 DNA: TGTGCCAGCAGCTTACTGACGGGAGGAAACACCATATATTTT; CDR3 protein: CASSLLTGGNTIYF
V gene: TRBV2; J gene: TRBJ2-3; D gene: NA; CDR3 length: 17; clone size: NA; CDR3 DNA: TGTGCCAGCAGCGTAAACCCTATGCGGGACTTCACAGATACGCAGTATTTT; CDR3 protein: CASSVNPMRDFTDTQYF
V gene: TRBV30; J gene: TRBJ2-7; D gene: TRBD2; CDR3 length: 17; clone size: NA; CDR3 DNA: TGTGCCCGAAAAAGGGGACTAGCGGGAGGGCCCTGGGGCGAGCAGTACTTC; CDR3 protein: CARKRGLAGGPWGEQYF